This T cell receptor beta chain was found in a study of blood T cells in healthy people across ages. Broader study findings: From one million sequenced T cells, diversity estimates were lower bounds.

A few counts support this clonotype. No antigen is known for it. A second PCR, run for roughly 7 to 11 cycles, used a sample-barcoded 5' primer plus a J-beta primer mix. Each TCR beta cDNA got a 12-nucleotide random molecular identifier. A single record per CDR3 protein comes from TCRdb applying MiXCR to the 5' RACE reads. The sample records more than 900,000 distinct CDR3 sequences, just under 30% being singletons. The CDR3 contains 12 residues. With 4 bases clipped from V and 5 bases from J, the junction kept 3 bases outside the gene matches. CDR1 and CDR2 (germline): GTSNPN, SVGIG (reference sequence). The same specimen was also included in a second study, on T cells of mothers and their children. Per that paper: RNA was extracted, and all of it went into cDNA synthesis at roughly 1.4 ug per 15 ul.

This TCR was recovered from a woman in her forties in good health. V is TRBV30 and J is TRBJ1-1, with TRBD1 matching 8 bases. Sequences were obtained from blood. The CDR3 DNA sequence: TGTGCCTGGACAGGGGGCTTTACTGAAGCTTTCTTT. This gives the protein CAWTGGFTEAFF. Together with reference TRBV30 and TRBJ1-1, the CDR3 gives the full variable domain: SQTIHQWPATLVQPVGSPLSLECTVEGTSNPNLYWYRQAAGRGLQLLFYSVGIGQISSEVPQNLSASRPQDRQFILSSKKLLLSDSGFYLCAWTGGFTEAFFGQGTRLTVV.